What follows are 2 T cell receptor beta chains derived from one specimen sequenced in a study of CD8+ T cells in alopecia areata. Indicated treatment: oral pan-JAK inhibitor, 5-10 mg twice daily. Extraction and reverse transcription of RNA yielded cDNA as the sequencing template. Sequencing was performed with immunoSEQ multiplex PCR; in TCRdb, only in-frame clones are kept and a portion is missing. The sample holds 190,000 or so clones, about 60% seen once. The material sequenced was CD8+ T cells sorted from blood, taken at week 24, from a patient treated with tofacitinib. Source of these receptors: a human donor with alopecia areata.

This clone came up a few times. V is TRBV6-1 and J is TRBJ2-1; 12 bases map to TRBD2. J lost 10 bases, V lost 0 bases, and 7 bases had no gene match. This CDR3 is built from 16 residues. CDR1 and CDR2 from the germline V gene are MNHNS and SASEGT. CDR3 bases: TGTGCCAGCAGTGAAGCCTGGACTAGCGGGGACTGGGAGCAGTTCTTC. Its translation is CASSEAWTSGDWEQFF.

This clone turned up a few times. In nucleotides, the CDR3 is TGTGCCAGCAGCGCACAGGGGAGCTCCTATAATTCACCCCTCCACTTT. This sequence encodes CASSAQGSSYNSPLHF. The rearrangement uses TRBV13 and TRBJ1-6; 7 nucleotides line up with TRBD1. Trimming at V came to 5 bases and at J to 0 bases, leaving 4 bases not matched to a gene. Germline CDR1 is PRHDT and CDR2 is FYEKMQ (reference sequence). The CDR3 is 16 amino acids.